The clone carrying this T cell receptor (beta chain) has a handful of counts. This specimen comes from a study of blood T cell repertoires in COVID-19. Assay: immunoSEQ multiplex PCR; the TCRdb copy retains only in-frame clones and omits some. The sample has some 220,000 clones, roughly nine tenths seen once. Per germline, CDR1 SGHAT and CDR2 FQDESV (reference sequence). V was trimmed by 5 bases and J by 1 base, leaving 6 bases between them. The CDR3 spans 12 residues. J is TRBJ2-7 and V is TRBV11-1; possibly TRBD1 for D (5 bases). The sequence derives from a woman younger than 35 who had recovered from COVID-19. Sequenced: peripheral blood. The CDR3 protein is CASSGASYEQYF. The DNA for the CDR3 is TGTGCCAGCAGCGGGGCTTCCTACGAGCAGTACTTC.